Listed here are 3 T cell receptor beta chains from one sample, sequenced in a study of T cell responses to AZD1222 COVID-19 vaccine. Profiling relied on immunoSEQ multiplex PCR, and the TCRdb table lists in-frame clones only, not all of them. The sample has around 260,000 clones, just over 90% seen once; the top ten hold 0.55%. Sequences were derived from peripheral blood, sampled on day 0 of AZD1222 vaccination. The origin of the receptors is an adult in good health.

V is TRBV4-1 and J is TRBJ1-1; D might be TRBD1 (6 bases). V lost 5 bases, J lost 2 bases, and 12 bases lay in between. CDR3 length equals 14 residues. CDR1 MGHRA and CDR2 YSYEKL come from the germline V gene. The CDR3 reads CASSWGQGNTEAFF. CDR3 coding DNA: TGCGCCAGCAGCTGGGGACAAGGCAACACTGAAGCTTTCTTT.

V gene TRBV4-3 combines with J gene TRBJ2-7; TRBD2 is a possible D gene (6 bases). The germline V and J ends were trimmed by 4 bases and 2 bases, with 12 bases remaining between them. Germline lookup yields CDR1 LGHNA and CDR2 YSLEER. This CDR3 spans 14 amino acids. The CDR3 spells CASSRGVGPYEQYF. The CDR3 coding sequence is TGCGCCAGCAGCCGCGGGGTGGGACCCTACGAGCAGTACTTC.

This chain joins TRBV28 and TRBJ2-1, with TRBD2 matching over 8 bases. CDR3 length equals 16 residues. The V gene's germline CDR1 is MDHEN and CDR2 SYDVKM. J was trimmed by 8 bases and V by 5 bases; bases with no gene match: 14. The CDR3 sequence is CASSVALAGLVDEQFF. The CDR3 DNA follows: TGTGCCAGCAGTGTAGCGCTAGCGGGTTTAGTGGATGAGCAGTTCTTC. The full variable domain, rest sourced from reference TRBV28 and TRBJ2-1, is DVKVTQSSRYLVKRTGEKVFLECVQDMDHENMFWYRQDPGLGLRLIYFSYDVKMKEKGDIPEGYSVSREKKERFSLILESASTNQTSMYLCASSVALAGLVDEQFFGPGTRLTVL.